Following are 24 T cell receptor beta chains from one sample sequenced in a study of blood T cells in healthy people across ages. A second PCR of 7 to 11 cycles used a sample-barcoded 5' primer and a J-beta primer mix. Each CDR3 protein is one row after TCRdb ran MiXCR on the 5' RACE reads. This sample has approximately 1.5 million distinct CDR3 sequences, with around 35% found just once. The source material was blood. The receptor set was obtained from a woman younger than 45 in good health.

The chain couples TRBV12-3 or TRBV12-4 to TRBJ2-5; D might be TRBD2 (5 bases). The end of the DNA is better explained by TRBJ2-7, so the J call may be wrong. The CDR3 runs 18 residues. The CDR3 bases are TGTGCCAGCAGTTTTCGAATGTTGATTGCGGGTGGGCTATTCGAGCAGTACTTC. It is translated as CASSFRMLIAGGLFEQYF.

This rearrangement joins TRBV5-1 to TRBJ2-7; TRBD1 agrees at 7 bases. The germline CDR1 and CDR2 sequences are SGHRS and YFSETQ. The CDR3 is 14 residues long. V was pared by 3 bases and J by 4 bases, with 7 bases of the junction left unmatched. The chain's CDR3 is CASSSTGSRYEQYF. CDR3 sequence (DNA): TGCGCCAGCAGCTCGACAGGGAGTCGTTACGAGCAGTACTTC.

The chain couples TRBV2 to TRBJ2-1; 10 nucleotides align to TRBD2. Germline loops: CDR1 SNHLY, CDR2 FYNNEI. V lost 6 bases and J lost 3; bases outside the gene matches: 8. The length of the CDR3 is 16 residues. CDR3 DNA sequence: TGTGCCAGCAGACCCATAGCGGGGGGTTTCTACAATGAGCAGTTCTTC. This codes for CASRPIAGGFYNEQFF.

This clonotype was seen a handful of times. The CDR3, as DNA: TGTGCCAGCAGTACCGAGGGGCGGGAGATCGATGAGCAGTTCTTC. Encoded protein: CASSTEGREIDEQFF. The chain combines TRBV6-5 with TRBJ2-1; 7 bases are shared with TRBD2. The trim removed 5 bases at V and 8 bases at J, leaving 12 bases unmatched. The CDR3 is made up of 15 amino acids. Germline V CDR1 and CDR2: MNHEY, SVGAGI.

For this clonotype: Since no conserved phenylalanine or tryptophan closes the CDR3, a read error is the likely cause. This rearrangement joins TRBV27 to TRBJ2-1, with TRBD1 matching over 9 bases. The CDR3 length is 17 residues. Germline values: CDR1 MNHEY, CDR2 SMNVEV (reference sequence). J gave up 7 bases and V 6 bases, and 16 bases lay outside the gene matches. Written as DNA, the CDR3 is TGTGCCAGCAGCACTCGCGCCGGGACAGGGAAAATAAATGAGCAGTTCGTC. This sequence encodes CASSTRAGTGKINEQFV.

This clonotype was seen only a few times. The V and J genes are TRBV18 and TRBJ1-2; D gene uncertain. Trimming left V 2 bases short and J 7 bases short, with 14 bases between. CDR1 is KGHSH, CDR2 LQKENI, per germline. This CDR3 is built from 14 residues. CDR3 DNA sequence: TGTGCCAGCTCACCAATGCGTGACTTCGGTGGCTACACCTTC. Translating it yields CASSPMRDFGGYTF.

This clonotype showed up many times. The CDR3 nucleotides read TGTGCCAGCAGCTTTGGACAGGGGGGGAACGAGCAGTACTTC. Its translation: CASSFGQGGNEQYF. This sequence joins TRBV7-3 and TRBJ2-7; 10 nucleotides match TRBD1. The germline V gene has CDR1 SGHTA and CDR2 FQGTGA. J lost 5 bases, V lost 3 bases, and 4 bases had no gene match. The CDR3 totals 14 residues.

The chain recombines TRBV5-5 with TRBJ2-3; 10 positions match TRBD1. The CDR3 runs 17 residues. V lost 7 bases to trimming and J lost 0 bases; unmatched junction nucleotides: 11. Looked up from germline, CDR1 is SGHKS and CDR2 is YYEKEE (reference sequence). CDR3 protein: CASGRKPGQGSTDTQYF. The CDR3 nucleotides read TGTGCCAGCGGTCGTAAACCGGGACAGGGGAGCACAGATACGCAGTATTTT.

This clonotype has more than one count but fewer than ten. The rearrangement links TRBV20-1 to TRBJ1-2; D unresolved. CDR1 is DFQATT, CDR2 SNEGSKA, per germline (reference sequence). The CDR3 contains 12 residues. Trimming stripped 6 bases from V and 6 bases from J, with 14 bases between. The CDR3: CSAREVMDGYTF. Written as DNA, the CDR3 is TGCAGTGCGCGGGAGGTTATGGATGGCTACACCTTC.

This sequence joins TRBV20-1 and TRBJ2-4; 10 nucleotides agree with TRBD2. The DNA end lines up better with TRBJ2-7; the J call may be wrong. This CDR3 contains 16 residues. The germline V gene has CDR1 DFQATT and CDR2 SNEGSKA (reference sequence). The CDR3 loop reads CSARAPLSGGPHEQYF. CDR3 DNA: TGCAGTGCTAGAGCACCCCTTAGCGGGGGGCCCCACGAGCAGTACTTC.

Only a few counts were recorded for this clonotype. The V and J genes are TRBV25-1 and TRBJ2-5; D is unresolved. The CDR3 sequence is 11 residues long. Germline-derived CDR1 and CDR2 are MGHDK and SYGVNS. Trimming stripped 0 bases from V and 7 bases from J, with 3 bases between. In nucleotides, the CDR3 is TGTGCCAGCAGTGAATATAGGACCCAGTACTTC. Translated: CASSEYRTQYF.

This clonotype appeared a single time. A junction boundary mismatches the germline segment, possibly from a read error. The rearrangement uses TRBV18 and TRBJ1-5; D not resolved. CDR1 KGHSH and CDR2 LQKENI come from the germline V gene. There are 13 residues in the CDR3. The CDR3 reads CVSSPLRNQPQHF. The DNA of the CDR3 is TGTGTCAGCTCACCACTCCGCAATCAGCCCCAGCATTTT.

The chain carries TRBV12-3 or TRBV12-4 and TRBJ2-2; the match to TRBD2 covers 11 bases. The CDR3 runs 16 residues. J was trimmed by 6 bases and V by 3 bases; bases with no gene match: 6. The CDR3 reads CASSFILSGRAGELFF. The DNA of the CDR3 is TGTGCCAGCAGTTTCATTCTTAGCGGGAGGGCCGGGGAGCTGTTTTTT.

The chain joins TRBV5-6 to TRBJ1-1, with 10 bases matching TRBD1. J lost 4 bases, V lost 2 bases, and 2 bases had no gene match. The germline gives CDR1 SGHDT, CDR2 YYEEEE. The CDR3 contains 14 residues. CDR3 protein: CASSLRQGATEAFF. In nucleotides, the CDR3 is TGTGCCAGCAGCTTACGACAGGGGGCCACTGAAGCTTTCTTT.

This chain joins TRBV12-3 or TRBV12-4 and TRBJ1-2, with TRBD1 matching over 9 bases. The V and J ends lost 7 bases and 4 bases, in that order; junction bases with no gene match: 16. There are 17 residues in the CDR3. CDR3 in amino acids: CASTPWGQGGRGYGYTF. CDR3 coding DNA: TGTGCCAGCACCCCGTGGGGACAGGGCGGCCGGGGCTATGGCTACACCTTC.

This clonotype showed up many times. The J gene is TRBJ2-5, the V gene TRBV4-1; D call uncertain. CDR3 length equals 17 residues. Trimming left V 1 base short and J 2 bases short, with 17 bases between. Germline CDR1 reads MGHRA; CDR2 reads YSYEKL. The CDR3 coding sequence is TGCGCCAGCAGCCAAGGTAGAAGGCTAGACGTACAAGAGACCCAGTACTTC. Amino acid sequence: CASSQGRRLDVQETQYF.

The chain is built from TRBV7-9 and TRBJ2-1, with 8 positions matching TRBD1. Trimming at V came to 2 bases and at J to 5 bases, leaving 5 bases not matched to a gene. Germline lookup yields CDR1 SEHNR and CDR2 FQNEAQ (reference sequence). CDR3 length: 15 residues. CDR3 protein: CASSLIGQGNNEQFF. The DNA for the CDR3 is TGTGCCAGCAGCTTAATAGGACAGGGAAACAATGAGCAGTTCTTC.

This chain uses TRBV4-1 with TRBJ2-2; D might be TRBD1 (7 bases). The germline V gene encodes CDR1 MGHRA and CDR2 YSYEKL. The CDR3 is made up of 16 amino acids. V was cut by 0 bases and J by 6 bases, with 14 bases left in between. The chain's CDR3 is CASSQDAGGRPGELFF. DNA of the CDR3: TGCGCCAGCAGCCAAGATGCAGGGGGGCGACCCGGGGAGCTGTTTTTT.

This clonotype was seen a handful of times. The rearrangement links TRBV28 to TRBJ2-5; a possible D gene is TRBD2 (6 bases). The V gene's germline CDR1 is MDHEN and CDR2 SYDVKM. Trimming removed 4 bases from V and 5 bases from J, with 14 bases in between. CDR3 size: 14 residues. CDR3: CASSYTGGGETQYF. The CDR3 DNA is TGTGCCAGCAGTTACACCGGTGGGGGGGAGACCCAGTACTTC.

The chain carries TRBV4-2 and TRBJ1-2; unclear D gene. CDR3 size: 17 residues. V was cut by 4 bases and J by 4 bases, with 22 bases left in between. CDR1 LGHNA and CDR2 YNFKEQ come from the germline V gene. CDR3 protein: CASSPKLGGGTIYGYTF. CDR3 sequence (DNA): TGTGCCAGCAGCCCCAAGCTGGGTGGAGGAACAATCTATGGCTACACCTTC.

This clonotype was seen more than once but under ten times. The gene calls are TRBV7-9 and TRBJ2-1; a weak D match, TRBD2 (6 bases). From germline, CDR1 is SEHNR and CDR2 FQNEAQ (reference sequence). This CDR3 spans 15 amino acids. Trimming took 4 bases from V and 6 from J, leaving 16 bases between them. The CDR3, as DNA: TGTGCCAGCAGCTGGAGGGGAGCGCTCGGCAATGAGCAGTTCTTC. Protein sequence: CASSWRGALGNEQFF.

This clonotype has a handful of counts. The chain combines TRBV28 with TRBJ2-7; 7 bases map to TRBD1. V gave up 3 bases and J gave up 7 bases; unmatched junction bases: 6. The CDR3 totals 13 residues. Germline CDR1 and CDR2: MDHEN and SYDVKM. CDR3 coding DNA: TGTGCCAGCAGTTTCCCCGACAGGGAAGAGCAGTACTTC. Translating it yields CASSFPDREEQYF.

This clonotype was seen a few times. The germline gene is not matched at one end of the junction; a read error may be the cause. V gene TRBV13 combines with J gene TRBJ2-3; 8 bases fit TRBD2. The CDR3 is 16 amino acids. Germline assignment: CDR1 PRHDT and CDR2 FYEKMQ (reference sequence). Here the CDR3 reads CASSLSSGGTTDAQYF. The CDR3 DNA reads as TGTGCCAGCAGCTTAAGCAGCGGGGGTACTACAGATGCGCAGTATTTT.

This clonotype has just one count. A read error may explain this, as a much larger clone is one base away. This sequence joins TRBV12-3 or TRBV12-4 and TRBJ1-2; D may be TRBD1 (6 bases). CDR3 length equals 13 residues. CDR3 sequence (DNA): TGTGCCAGCACGCGGGACAAGGTTTATGGCCACACCTTC. Translated, it gives CASTRDKVYGHTF.